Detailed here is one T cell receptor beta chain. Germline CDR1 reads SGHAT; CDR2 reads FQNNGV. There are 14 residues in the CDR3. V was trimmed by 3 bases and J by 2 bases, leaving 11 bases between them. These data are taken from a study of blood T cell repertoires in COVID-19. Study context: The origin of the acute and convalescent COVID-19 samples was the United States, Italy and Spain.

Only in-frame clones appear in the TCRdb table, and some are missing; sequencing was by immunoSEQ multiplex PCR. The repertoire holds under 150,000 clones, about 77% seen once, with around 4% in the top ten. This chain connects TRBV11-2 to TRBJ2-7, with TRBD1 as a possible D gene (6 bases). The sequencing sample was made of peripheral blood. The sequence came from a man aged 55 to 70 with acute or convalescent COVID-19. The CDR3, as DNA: TGTGCCAGCAGCTTTCAACAGGGCACCTACGAGCAGTACTTC. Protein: CASSFQQGTYEQYF.